This paragraph covers one T cell receptor (beta chain) sequence. Its antigen is not identified. Treatment defined: oral pan-JAK inhibitor, 5-10 mg twice daily. This sample is drawn from a study of CD8+ T cells in alopecia areata. This CDR3 is built from 14 residues. Trimming at V came to 5 bases and at J to 1 base, leaving 5 bases not matched to a gene. CDR1 and CDR2 (germline): SGHTA, FQGNSA. Isolated RNA was reverse transcribed into cDNA used as the sequencing template. Generated by immunoSEQ multiplex PCR, the TCRdb table keeps only in-frame clones and is missing some. The sample records a few hundred thousand clones, under 60% being singletons. Study-level results: Patients shared TCRs less clearly than mice did, possibly for HLA-related reasons.

The genes are TRBV7-2 and TRBJ2-7; the match to TRBD1 covers 7 bases. This clonotype originated in a human donor with alopecia areata. The sequenced sample was CD4+ T cells sorted from blood, obtained at week 4, from a patient treated with tofacitinib. CDR3 region: CASSLDRASYEQYF. The CDR3 coding sequence is TGTGCCAGCAGCCTAGACAGGGCGTCCTACGAGCAGTACTTC.